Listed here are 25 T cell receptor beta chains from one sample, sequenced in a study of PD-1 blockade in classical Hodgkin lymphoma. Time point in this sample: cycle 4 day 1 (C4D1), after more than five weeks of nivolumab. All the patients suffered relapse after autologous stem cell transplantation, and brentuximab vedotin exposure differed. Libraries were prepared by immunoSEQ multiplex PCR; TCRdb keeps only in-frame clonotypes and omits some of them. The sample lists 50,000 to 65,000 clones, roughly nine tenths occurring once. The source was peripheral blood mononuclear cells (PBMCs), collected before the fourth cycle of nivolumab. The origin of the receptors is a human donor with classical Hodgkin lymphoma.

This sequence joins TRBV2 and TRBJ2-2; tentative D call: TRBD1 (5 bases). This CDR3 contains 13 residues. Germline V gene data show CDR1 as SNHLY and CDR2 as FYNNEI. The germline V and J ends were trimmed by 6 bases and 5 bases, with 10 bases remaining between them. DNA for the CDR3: TGTGCCAGCAGGGGGCCTTATACCGGGGAGCTGTTTTTT. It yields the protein CASRGPYTGELFF.

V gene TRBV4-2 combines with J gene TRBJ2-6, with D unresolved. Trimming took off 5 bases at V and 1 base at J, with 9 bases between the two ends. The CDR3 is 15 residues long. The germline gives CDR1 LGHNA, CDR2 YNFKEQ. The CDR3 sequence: CASSERRSGANVLTF. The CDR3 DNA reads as TGTGCCAGCAGCGAAAGAAGGTCTGGGGCCAACGTCCTGACTTTC.

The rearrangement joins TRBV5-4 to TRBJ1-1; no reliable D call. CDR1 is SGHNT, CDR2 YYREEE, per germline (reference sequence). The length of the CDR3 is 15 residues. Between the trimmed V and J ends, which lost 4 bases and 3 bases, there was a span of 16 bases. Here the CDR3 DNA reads TGTGCCAGCAGCCACCCAAGGGTTAAGGACACTGAAGCTTTCTTT. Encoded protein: CASSHPRVKDTEAFF.

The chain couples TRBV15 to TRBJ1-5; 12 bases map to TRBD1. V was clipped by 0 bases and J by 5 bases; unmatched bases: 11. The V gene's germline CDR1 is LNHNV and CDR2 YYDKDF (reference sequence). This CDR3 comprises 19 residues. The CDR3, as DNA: TGTGCCACCAGCAGAGATAGGGGACAGGGGGCCAACCCTTATCAGCCCCAGCATTTT. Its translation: CATSRDRGQGANPYQPQHF.

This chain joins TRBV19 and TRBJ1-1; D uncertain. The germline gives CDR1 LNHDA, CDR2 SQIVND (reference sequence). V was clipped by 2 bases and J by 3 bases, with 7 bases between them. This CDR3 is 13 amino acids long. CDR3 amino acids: CASSILRYTEAFF. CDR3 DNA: TGTGCCAGTAGTATATTGCGGTACACTGAAGCTTTCTTT.

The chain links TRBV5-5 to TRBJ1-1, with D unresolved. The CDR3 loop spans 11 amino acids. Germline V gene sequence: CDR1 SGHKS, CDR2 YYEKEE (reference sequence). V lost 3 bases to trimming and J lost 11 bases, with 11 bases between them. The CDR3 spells CASSSGPGAFF. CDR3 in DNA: TGTGCCAGCAGCTCCGGACCCGGGGCTTTCTTT.

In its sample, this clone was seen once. Written as DNA, the CDR3 is TGCGCCAGCAGCAGGGGTCAGCTACTCCCCGGGGAGCTGTTTTTT. It translates to CASSRGQLLPGELFF. The chain uses TRBV5-1 and TRBJ2-2; D is perhaps TRBD1 (5 bases). V was pared by 4 bases and J by 6 bases, with 16 bases between. Germline V gene sequence: CDR1 SGHRS, CDR2 YFSETQ. This CDR3 spans 15 amino acids. Using reference TRBV5-1 and TRBJ2-2 for the parts outside the CDR3, the full variable domain is KAGVTQTPRYLIKTRGQQVTLSCSPISGHRSVSWYQQTPGQGLQFLFEYFSETQRNKGNFPGRFSGRQFSNSRSEMNVSTLELGDSALYLCASSRGQLLPGELFFGEGSRLTVL.

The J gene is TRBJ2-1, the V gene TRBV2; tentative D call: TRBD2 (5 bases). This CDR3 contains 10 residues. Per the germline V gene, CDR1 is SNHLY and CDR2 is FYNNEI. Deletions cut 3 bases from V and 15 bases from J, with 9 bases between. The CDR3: CASSDGVPFF. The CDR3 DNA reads TGTGCCAGCAGTGACGGGGTTCCGTTCTTC.

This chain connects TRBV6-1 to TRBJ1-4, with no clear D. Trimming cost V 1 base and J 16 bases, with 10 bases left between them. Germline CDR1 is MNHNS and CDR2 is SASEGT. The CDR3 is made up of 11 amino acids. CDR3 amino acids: CASSEDEGKFF. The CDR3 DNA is TGTGCCAGCAGTGAAGACGAGGGAAAGTTTTTT.

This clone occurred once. For the CDR3, the DNA is TGTGCCAGTAGTAGGCTAAAGAACACTGAAGCTTTCTTT. It is translated as CASSRLKNTEAFF. V and J are TRBV19 and TRBJ1-1, with no clear D. CDR3 length: 13 amino acids. The V and J ends lost 4 bases and 1 base respectively, with 7 bases between them. Germline V CDR1 and CDR2: LNHDA, SQIVND (reference sequence).

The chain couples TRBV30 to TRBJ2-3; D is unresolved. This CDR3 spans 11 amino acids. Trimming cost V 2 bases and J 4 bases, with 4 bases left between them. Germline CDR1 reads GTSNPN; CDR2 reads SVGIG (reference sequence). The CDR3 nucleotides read TGTGCCTGGAGTTTGTCAGATACGCAGTATTTT. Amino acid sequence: CAWSLSDTQYF.

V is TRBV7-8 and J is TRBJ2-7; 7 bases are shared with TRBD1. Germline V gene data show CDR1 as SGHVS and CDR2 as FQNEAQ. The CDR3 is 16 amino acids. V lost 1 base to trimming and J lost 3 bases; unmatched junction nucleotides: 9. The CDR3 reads CASSLDMRRDSYEQYF. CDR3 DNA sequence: TGTGCCAGCAGCTTAGACATGAGACGGGACAGCTACGAGCAGTACTTC.

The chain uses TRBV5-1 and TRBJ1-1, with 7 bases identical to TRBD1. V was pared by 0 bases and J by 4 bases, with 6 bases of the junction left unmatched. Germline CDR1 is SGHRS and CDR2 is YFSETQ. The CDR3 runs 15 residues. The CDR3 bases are TGCGCCAGCAGCTTGGGCGACAGGGACCCCACTGAAGCTTTCTTT. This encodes CASSLGDRDPTEAFF.

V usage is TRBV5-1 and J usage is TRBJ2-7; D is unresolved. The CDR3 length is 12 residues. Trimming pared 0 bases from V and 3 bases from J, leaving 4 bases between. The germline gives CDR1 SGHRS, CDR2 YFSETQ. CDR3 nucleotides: TGCGCCAGCAGCTTGGGCCTCTACGAGCAGTACTTC. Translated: CASSLGLYEQYF.

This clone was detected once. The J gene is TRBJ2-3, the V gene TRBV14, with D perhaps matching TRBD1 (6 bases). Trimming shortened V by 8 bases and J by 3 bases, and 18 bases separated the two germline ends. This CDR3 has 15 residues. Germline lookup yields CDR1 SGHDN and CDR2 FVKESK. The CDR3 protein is CASAVGALSTDTQYF. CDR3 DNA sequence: TGTGCCAGCGCCGTGGGGGCTCTAAGTACAGATACGCAGTATTTT.

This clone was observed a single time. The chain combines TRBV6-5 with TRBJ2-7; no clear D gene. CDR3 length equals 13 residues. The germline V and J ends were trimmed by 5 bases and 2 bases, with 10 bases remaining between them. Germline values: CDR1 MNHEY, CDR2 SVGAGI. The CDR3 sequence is CASSPSAPYEQYF. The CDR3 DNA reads TGTGCCAGCAGTCCCAGCGCCCCCTACGAGCAGTACTTC.

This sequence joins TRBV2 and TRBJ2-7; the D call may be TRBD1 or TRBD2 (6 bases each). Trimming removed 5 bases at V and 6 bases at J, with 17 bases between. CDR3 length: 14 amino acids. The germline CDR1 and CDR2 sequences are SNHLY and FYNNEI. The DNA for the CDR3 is TGTGCCAGCAGTTATCGCAGGGGAGGATCCGAGCAGTACTTC. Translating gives CASSYRRGGSEQYF. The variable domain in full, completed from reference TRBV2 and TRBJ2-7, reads EPEVTQTPSHQVTQMGQEVILRCVPISNHLYFYWYRQILGQKVEFLVSFYNNEISEKSEIFDDQFSVERPDGSNFTLKIRSTKLEDSAMYFCASSYRRGGSEQYFGPGTRLTVT.

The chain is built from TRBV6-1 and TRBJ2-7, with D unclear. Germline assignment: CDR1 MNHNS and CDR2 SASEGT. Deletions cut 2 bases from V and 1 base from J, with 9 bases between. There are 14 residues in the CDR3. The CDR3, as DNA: TGTGCCAGCAGTGAACAGTTTAGATCCTACGAGCAGTACTTC. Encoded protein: CASSEQFRSYEQYF.

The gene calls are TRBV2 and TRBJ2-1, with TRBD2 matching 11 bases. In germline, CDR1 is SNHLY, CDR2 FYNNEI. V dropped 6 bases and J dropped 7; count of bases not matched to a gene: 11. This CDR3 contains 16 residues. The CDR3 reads CASSAPGLAALNEQFF. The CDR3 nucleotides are TGTGCCAGCAGCGCACCGGGACTAGCGGCCTTGAATGAGCAGTTCTTC.

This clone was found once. This chain's CDR3 is CASSKVRTWTDSNQPQHF. The CDR3 nucleotides read TGTGCCAGCAGCAAAGTTAGAACGTGGACAGACAGCAATCAGCCCCAGCATTTT. The chain combines TRBV21-1 with TRBJ1-5; TRBD1 is the table's D call and was not checked against the DNA. TRBV21-1 is termed a pseudogene. The CDR3 extends over 18 amino acids.

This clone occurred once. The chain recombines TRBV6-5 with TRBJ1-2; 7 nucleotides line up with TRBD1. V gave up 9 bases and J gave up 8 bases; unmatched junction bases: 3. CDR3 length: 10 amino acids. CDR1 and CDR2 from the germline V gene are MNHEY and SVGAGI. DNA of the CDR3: TGTGCCAGGGGGGGACAGGGCTACACCTTC. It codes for CARGGQGYTF.

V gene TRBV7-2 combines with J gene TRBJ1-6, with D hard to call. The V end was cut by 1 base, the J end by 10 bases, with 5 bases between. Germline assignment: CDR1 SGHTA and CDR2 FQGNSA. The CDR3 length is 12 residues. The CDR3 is CASSLDRSPLHF. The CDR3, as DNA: TGTGCCAGCAGCTTAGACCGGTCACCCCTCCACTTT.

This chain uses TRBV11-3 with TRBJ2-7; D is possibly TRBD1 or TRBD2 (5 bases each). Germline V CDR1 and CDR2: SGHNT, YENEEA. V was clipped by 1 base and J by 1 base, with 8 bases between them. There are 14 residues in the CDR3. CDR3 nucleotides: TGTGCCAGCAGCTTAGGGGGGTATTCCTACGAGCAGTACTTC. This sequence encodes CASSLGGYSYEQYF.

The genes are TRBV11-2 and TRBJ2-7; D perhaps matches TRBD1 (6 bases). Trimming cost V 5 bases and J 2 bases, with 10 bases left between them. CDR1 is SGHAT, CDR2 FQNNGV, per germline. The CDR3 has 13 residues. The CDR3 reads CASSDGQPYEQYF. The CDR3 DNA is TGTGCCAGCAGCGACGGACAGCCCTACGAGCAGTACTTC.

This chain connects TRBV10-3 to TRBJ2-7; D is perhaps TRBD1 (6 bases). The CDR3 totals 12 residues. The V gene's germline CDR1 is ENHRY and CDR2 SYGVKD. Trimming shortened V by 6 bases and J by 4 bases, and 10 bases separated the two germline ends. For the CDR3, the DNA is TGTGCCATCAGGGGGGCACCTTACGAGCAGTACTTC. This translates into CAIRGAPYEQYF.